The 14 T cell receptor beta chains listed next were all sequenced from one sample in a study of radiation and T cells in renal cell carcinoma. Generated by immunoSEQ multiplex PCR, the TCRdb table keeps only in-frame clones and is missing some. This sample has some 150,000 clones, with 65% to 90% found just once. The time point here: blood 4 weeks post-SBRT, at nephrectomy. Treatment in this sample: 15 Gy SBRT to primary tumor, nephrectomy 4 weeks later. This specimen consisted of blood, obtained from a patient whose treatment included radiotherapy and nephrectomy. These receptors all come from a woman aged 45-65 years with renal cell carcinoma.

This chain joins TRBV28 and TRBJ2-1; D gene unclear. This CDR3 comprises 14 residues. The V and J ends lost 2 bases and 7 bases respectively, with 12 bases between them. Germline assignment: CDR1 MDHEN and CDR2 SYDVKM. This CDR3 is CASSLTEKRNEQFF. The CDR3 DNA reads as TGTGCCAGCAGTTTAACGGAAAAGAGAAATGAGCAGTTCTTC.

This sequence joins TRBV28 and TRBJ1-2; TRBD1 aligns across 7 bases. Germline-derived CDR1 and CDR2 are MDHEN and SYDVKM. This CDR3 contains 13 residues. The junction had 5 bases not matched to a gene; V was cut back by 3 bases and J by 7 bases. In DNA, the CDR3 is TGTGCCAGCAGTTTCAACAGGGGAAGTGGCTACACCTTC. It specifies CASSFNRGSGYTF.

The chain couples TRBV19 to TRBJ2-6; 11 bases are a match to TRBD1. Trimming took 7 bases from V and 2 from J; bases not matched to a gene: 4. From germline, CDR1 is LNHDA and CDR2 SQIVND (reference sequence). The CDR3 length is 16 residues. The CDR3 nucleotides read TGTGCCAGTATCCGGACAGGGGGCGCTGGGGCCAACGTCCTGACTTTC. This codes for CASIRTGGAGANVLTF.

This chain joins TRBV2 and TRBJ1-2; 8 nucleotides align to TRBD1. V shed 6 bases and J 4 bases; nucleotides not matched to a gene: 13. The germline V gene encodes CDR1 SNHLY and CDR2 FYNNEI. The CDR3 runs to 16 residues. The CDR3 reads CASRDTIVGTGYGYTF. The DNA for the CDR3 is TGTGCCAGCAGGGACACCATTGTGGGGACAGGCTATGGCTACACCTTC.

The rearrangement joins TRBV19 to TRBJ1-4; tentatively, D is TRBD1 (5 bases). The germline gives CDR1 LNHDA, CDR2 SQIVND (reference sequence). Trimming took off 5 bases at V and 5 bases at J, with 15 bases between the two ends. The CDR3 runs 15 residues. The CDR3 is CASSFTGTGNEKLFF. The CDR3 DNA reads TGTGCCAGTAGTTTCACCGGGACGGGAAATGAAAAACTGTTTTTT.

The chain couples TRBV19 to TRBJ2-7; 11 bases line up with TRBD1. The CDR3 runs to 15 residues. V lost 6 bases to trimming and J lost 7 bases; unmatched junction nucleotides: 11. CDR1 is LNHDA and CDR2 is SQIVND in the germline V gene (reference sequence). The DNA for the CDR3 is TGTGCCAGTAGCGCGCCCGGACAGGGGGCTGGAGAGCAGTACTTC. Its protein is CASSAPGQGAGEQYF.

This chain joins TRBV11-3 and TRBJ2-7; TRBD2 is a possible D gene (6 bases). V lost 2 bases to trimming and J lost 7 bases, with 12 bases between them. Germline CDR1 SGHNT, CDR2 YENEEA. The CDR3 is made up of 13 amino acids. CDR3: CASSLLRSGEQYF. The DNA for the CDR3 is TGTGCCAGCAGCTTATTGCGGAGCGGGGAGCAGTACTTC.

The V and J genes are TRBV4-2 and TRBJ2-4, with D uncertain. Trimming pared 0 bases from V and 0 bases from J, leaving 3 bases between. Germline CDR1 LGHNA, CDR2 YNFKEQ. This CDR3 comprises 14 residues. CDR3 amino acids: CASSQEVAKNIQYF. For the CDR3, the DNA is TGTGCCAGCAGCCAAGAAGTAGCCAAAAACATTCAGTACTTC.

This clone occurred once. V is TRBV29-1 and J is TRBJ2-3, with D maybe TRBD2 (5 bases). V was pared by 6 bases and J by 4 bases, with 11 bases between. CDR3 size: 12 residues. Per the germline V gene, CDR1 is SQVTM and CDR2 is ANQGSEA. The chain's CDR3 is CSVGSDADTQYF. CDR3 nucleotides: TGCAGCGTCGGTAGCGACGCAGATACGCAGTATTTT.

V usage is TRBV7-2 and J usage is TRBJ2-7; 9 bases map to TRBD2. The germline CDR1 and CDR2 sequences are SGHTA and FQGNSA. The CDR3 covers 14 residues. J lost 3 bases, V lost 3 bases, and 3 bases had no gene match. CDR3 loop: CASSLTSGDYEQYF. The CDR3 region has the DNA TGTGCCAGCAGCTTGACTAGCGGAGACTACGAGCAGTACTTC.

The chain links TRBV11-3 to TRBJ2-5; 7 bases align to TRBD2. This CDR3 is built from 16 residues. Losses at the gene ends were 6 bases for V and 1 base for J; bases not matched to a gene: 11. Germline V CDR1 and CDR2: SGHNT, YENEEA. CDR3 residues: CASSPGPSGTQETQYF. CDR3 DNA: TGTGCCAGCAGTCCCGGTCCAAGCGGGACCCAAGAGACCCAGTACTTC.

J is TRBJ1-1 and V is TRBV29-1, with a weak D call TRBD1 (5 bases). Trimming stripped 4 bases from V and 1 base from J, with 16 bases between. The CDR3 contains 15 residues. Germline assignment: CDR1 SQVTM and CDR2 ANQGSEA. CDR3 in amino acids: CSVGDPLGGNTEAFF. DNA of the CDR3: TGCAGCGTTGGTGATCCCCTGGGGGGGAACACTGAAGCTTTCTTT.

V and J are TRBV20-1 and TRBJ2-5, with D uncertain. CDR3 size: 11 residues. V gave up 5 bases and J gave up 4 bases, with 8 bases separating them. The germline V gene has CDR1 DFQATT and CDR2 SNEGSKA (reference sequence). The DNA of the CDR3 is TGCAGTGCTCCAGCAGTAGAGACCCAGTACTTC. Translated, it gives CSAPAVETQYF.

This clone has only one observation. The chain joins TRBV7-9 to TRBJ2-4, with unresolved D. Trimming took off 1 base at V and 9 bases at J, with 7 bases between the two ends. This CDR3 is built from 12 residues. Germline V CDR1 and CDR2: SEHNR, FQNEAQ (reference sequence). The CDR3 is CASSLGVSIQYF. CDR3 in DNA: TGTGCCAGCAGCTTAGGTGTGAGCATTCAGTACTTC. The full variable domain, in which reference TRBV7-9 and TRBJ2-4 provide the parts outside the CDR3, is DTGVSQNPRHKITKRGQNVTFRCDPISEHNRLYWYRQTLGQGPEFLTYFQNEAQLEKSRLLSDRFSAERPKGSFSTLEIQRTEQGDSAMYLCASSLGVSIQYFGAGTRLSVL.